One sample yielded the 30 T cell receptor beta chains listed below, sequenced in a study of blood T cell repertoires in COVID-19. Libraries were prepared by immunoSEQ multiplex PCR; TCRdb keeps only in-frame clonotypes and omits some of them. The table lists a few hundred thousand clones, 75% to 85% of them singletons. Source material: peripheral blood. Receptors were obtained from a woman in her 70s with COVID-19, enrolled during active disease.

The CDR3 nucleotides are TGTGCCATCAGAACCGACAGGGGAGAAGCTTTCTTT. The encoded protein is CAIRTDRGEAFF. The rearrangement uses TRBV10-3 and TRBJ1-1; TRBD1 matches 8 bases. Per the germline V gene, CDR1 is ENHRY and CDR2 is SYGVKD. Trimming took 6 bases from V and 8 from J; bases not matched to a gene: 5. The length of the CDR3 is 12 residues.

DNA for the CDR3: TGTGCCGGTCAGACGGGAAACTTGGCTAGCACAGATACGCAGTATTTT. As protein: CAGQTGNLASTDTQYF. The V and J genes are TRBV30 and TRBJ2-3; D possibly corresponds to TRBD2 (5 bases). Trimming left V 8 bases short and J 0 bases short, with 21 bases between. This CDR3 contains 16 residues. Germline V gene data show CDR1 as GTSNPN and CDR2 as SVGIG (reference sequence).

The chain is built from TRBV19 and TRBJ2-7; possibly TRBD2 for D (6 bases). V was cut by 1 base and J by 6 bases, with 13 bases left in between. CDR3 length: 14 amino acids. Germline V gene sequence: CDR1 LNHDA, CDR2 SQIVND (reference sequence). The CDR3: CASSIGPGGAEQYF. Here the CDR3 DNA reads TGTGCCAGTAGTATAGGACCCGGGGGAGCCGAGCAGTACTTC.

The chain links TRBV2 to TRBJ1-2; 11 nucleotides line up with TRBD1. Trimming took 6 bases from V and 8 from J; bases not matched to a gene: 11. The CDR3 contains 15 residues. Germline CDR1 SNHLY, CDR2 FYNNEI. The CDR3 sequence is CASRIRTGGSEGYTF. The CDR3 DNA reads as TGTGCCAGCAGAATCCGGACAGGGGGCTCGGAAGGCTACACCTTC.

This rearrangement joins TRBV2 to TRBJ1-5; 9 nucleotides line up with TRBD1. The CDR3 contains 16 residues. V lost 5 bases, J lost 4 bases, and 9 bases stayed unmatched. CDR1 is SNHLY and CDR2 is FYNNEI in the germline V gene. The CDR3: CASSPLGGQGNQPQHF. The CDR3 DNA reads TGTGCCAGCAGTCCCCTCGGAGGACAGGGGAATCAGCCCCAGCATTTT. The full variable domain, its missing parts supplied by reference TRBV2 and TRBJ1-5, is EPEVTQTPSHQVTQMGQEVILRCVPISNHLYFYWYRQILGQKVEFLVSFYNNEISEKSEIFDDQFSVERPDGSNFTLKIRSTKLEDSAMYFCASSPLGGQGNQPQHFGDGTRLSIL.

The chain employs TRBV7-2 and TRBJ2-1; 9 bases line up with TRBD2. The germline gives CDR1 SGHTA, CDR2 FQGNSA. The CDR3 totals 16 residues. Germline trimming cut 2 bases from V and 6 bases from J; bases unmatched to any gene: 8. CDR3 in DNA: TGTGCCAGCAGCTTAAAGTTGCTAGCGGGGCCCAATGAGCAGTTCTTC. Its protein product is CASSLKLLAGPNEQFF.

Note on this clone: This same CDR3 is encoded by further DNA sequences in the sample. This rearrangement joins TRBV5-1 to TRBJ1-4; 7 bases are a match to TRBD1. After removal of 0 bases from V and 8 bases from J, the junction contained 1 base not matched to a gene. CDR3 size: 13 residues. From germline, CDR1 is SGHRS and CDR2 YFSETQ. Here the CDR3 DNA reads TGCGCCAGCAGCTTGGGACAGGGCGAAAAACTGTTTTTT. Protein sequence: CASSLGQGEKLFF.

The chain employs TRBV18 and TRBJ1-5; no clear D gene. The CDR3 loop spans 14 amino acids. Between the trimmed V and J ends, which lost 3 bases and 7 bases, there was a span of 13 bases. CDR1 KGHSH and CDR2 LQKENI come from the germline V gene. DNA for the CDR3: TGTGCCAGCTCACCGGCAGGTGCTCTCCAGCCCCAGCATTTT. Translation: CASSPAGALQPQHF. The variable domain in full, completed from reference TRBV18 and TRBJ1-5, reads NAGVMQNPRHLVRRRGQEARLRCSPMKGHSHVYWYRQLPEEGLKFMVYLQKENIIDESGMPKERFSAEFPKEGPSILRIQQVVRGDSAAYFCASSPAGALQPQHFGDGTRLSIL.

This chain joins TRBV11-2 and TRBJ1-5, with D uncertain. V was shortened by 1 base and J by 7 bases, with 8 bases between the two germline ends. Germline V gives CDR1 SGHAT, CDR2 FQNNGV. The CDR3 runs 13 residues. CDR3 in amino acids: CASSLGAIQPQHF. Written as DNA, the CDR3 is TGTGCCAGCAGCTTAGGGGCCATCCAGCCCCAGCATTTT. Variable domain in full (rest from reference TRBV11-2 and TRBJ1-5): EAGVAQSPRYKIIEKRQSVAFWCNPISGHATLYWYQQILGQGPKLLIQFQNNGVVDDSQLPKDRFSAERLKGVDSTLKIQPAKLEDSAVYLCASSLGAIQPQHFGDGTRLSIL.

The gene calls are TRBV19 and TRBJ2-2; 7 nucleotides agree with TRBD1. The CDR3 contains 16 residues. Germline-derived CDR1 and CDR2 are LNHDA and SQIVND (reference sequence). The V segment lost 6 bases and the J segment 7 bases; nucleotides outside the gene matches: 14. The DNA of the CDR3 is TGTGCCAGTAGGAGGACAGGAACGATATCGGGCGGGGAGCTGTTTTTT. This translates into CASRRTGTISGGELFF. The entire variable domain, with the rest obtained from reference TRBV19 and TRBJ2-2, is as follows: DGGITQSPKYLFRKEGQNVTLSCEQNLNHDAMYWYRQDPGQGLRLIYYSQIVNDFQKGDIAEGYSVSREKKESFPLTVTSAQKNPTAFYLCASRRTGTISGGELFFGEGSRLTVL.

In DNA form, the CDR3 reads TGTGCCAGCAGCTTAGCTGGGACAGGGGATCAGCCCCAGCATTTT. This codes for CASSLAGTGDQPQHF. V and J are TRBV5-5 and TRBJ1-5; 10 nucleotides match TRBD1. V dropped 2 bases and J dropped 5; count of bases not matched to a gene: 4. The V gene's germline CDR1 is SGHKS and CDR2 YYEKEE (reference sequence). CDR3 size: 15 residues.

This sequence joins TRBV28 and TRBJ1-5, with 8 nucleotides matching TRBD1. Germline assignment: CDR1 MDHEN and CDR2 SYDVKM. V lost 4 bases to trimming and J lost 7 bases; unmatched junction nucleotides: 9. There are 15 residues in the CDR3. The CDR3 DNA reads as TGTGCCAGCAGTTCTGGAGGGACAGGCTTGCAGCCCCAGCATTTT. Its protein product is CASSSGGTGLQPQHF.

The CDR3 protein is CASSKVPSRRVGQFF. The CDR3 region has the DNA TGTGCCAGCAGCAAAGTACCCAGCCGGCGGGTCGGGCAGTTCTTC. V usage is TRBV21-1 and J usage is TRBJ2-1; the table's D gene call, TRBD2, was not cross checked with the DNA. TRBV21-1 is termed a pseudogene. This CDR3 region has 15 residues.

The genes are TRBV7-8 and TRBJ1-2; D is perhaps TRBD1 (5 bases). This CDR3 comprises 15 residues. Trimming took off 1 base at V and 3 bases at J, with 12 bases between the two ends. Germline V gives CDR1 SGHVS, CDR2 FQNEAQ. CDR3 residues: CASSLVRGEDYGYTF. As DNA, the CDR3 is TGTGCCAGCAGCTTAGTACGGGGGGAAGACTATGGCTACACCTTC.

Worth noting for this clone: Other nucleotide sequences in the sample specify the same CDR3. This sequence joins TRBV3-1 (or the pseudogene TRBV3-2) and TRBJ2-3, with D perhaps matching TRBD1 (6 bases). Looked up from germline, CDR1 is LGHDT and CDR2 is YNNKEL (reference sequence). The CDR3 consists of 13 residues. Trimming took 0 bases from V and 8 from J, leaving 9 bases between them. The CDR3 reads CASSQDLRGTQYF. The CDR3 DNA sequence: TGTGCCAGCAGCCAAGATCTCAGGGGTACGCAGTATTTT.

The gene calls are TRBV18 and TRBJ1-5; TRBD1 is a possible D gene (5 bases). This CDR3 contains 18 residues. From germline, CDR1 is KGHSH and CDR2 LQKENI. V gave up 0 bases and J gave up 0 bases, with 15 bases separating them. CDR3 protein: CASSPPWGREGSNQPQHF. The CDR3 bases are TGTGCCAGCTCACCACCCTGGGGGAGGGAAGGTAGCAATCAGCCCCAGCATTTT.

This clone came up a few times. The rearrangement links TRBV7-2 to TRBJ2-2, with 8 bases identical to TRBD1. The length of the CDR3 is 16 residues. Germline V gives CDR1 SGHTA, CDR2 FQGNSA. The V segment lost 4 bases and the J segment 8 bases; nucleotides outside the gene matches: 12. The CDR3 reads CASSSPGQEILGELFF. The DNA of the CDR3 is TGTGCCAGCAGCTCTCCGGGACAGGAAATTCTAGGGGAGCTGTTTTTT.

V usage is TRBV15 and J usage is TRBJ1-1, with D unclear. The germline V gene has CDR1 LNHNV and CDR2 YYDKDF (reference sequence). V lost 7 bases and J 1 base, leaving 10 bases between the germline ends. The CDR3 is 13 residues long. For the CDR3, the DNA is TGTGCCACCAACAAACCGGGGAACACTGAAGCTTTCTTT. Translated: CATNKPGNTEAFF. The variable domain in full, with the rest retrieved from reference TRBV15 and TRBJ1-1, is DAMVIQNPRYQVTQFGKPVTLSCSQTLNHNVMYWYQQKSSQAPKLLFHYYDKDFNNEADTPDNFQSRRPNTSFCFLDIRSPGLGDTAMYLCATNKPGNTEAFFGQGTRLTVV.

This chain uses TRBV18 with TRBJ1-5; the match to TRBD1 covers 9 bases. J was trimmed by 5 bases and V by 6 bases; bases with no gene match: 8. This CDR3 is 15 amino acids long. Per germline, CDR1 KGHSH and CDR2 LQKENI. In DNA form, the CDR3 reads TGTGCCAGCTCCGAGGTGACAGGGGGATATCAGCCCCAGCATTTT. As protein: CASSEVTGGYQPQHF.

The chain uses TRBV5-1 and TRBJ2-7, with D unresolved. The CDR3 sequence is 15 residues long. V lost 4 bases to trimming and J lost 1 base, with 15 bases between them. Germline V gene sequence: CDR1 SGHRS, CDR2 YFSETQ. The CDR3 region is CASSALGAQSYEQYF. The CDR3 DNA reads TGCGCCAGCAGCGCCTTGGGCGCCCAGTCCTACGAGCAGTACTTC.

The CDR3 DNA follows: TGCAGCGTTGAGGGGGCGCTTTATGGCTACACCTTC. Translation gives CSVEGALYGYTF. This rearrangement joins TRBV29-1 to TRBJ1-2; D might be TRBD1 (6 bases). CDR3 length: 12 residues. Trimming left V 3 bases short and J 5 bases short, with 10 bases between. Germline V gene sequence: CDR1 SQVTM, CDR2 ANQGSEA.

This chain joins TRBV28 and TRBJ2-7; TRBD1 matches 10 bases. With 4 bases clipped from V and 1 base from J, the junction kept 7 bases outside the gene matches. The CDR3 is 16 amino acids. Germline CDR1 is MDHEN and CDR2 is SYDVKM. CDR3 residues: CASSSKGTGASYEQYF. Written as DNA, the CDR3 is TGTGCCAGCAGTTCCAAGGGGACAGGGGCTTCCTACGAGCAGTACTTC.

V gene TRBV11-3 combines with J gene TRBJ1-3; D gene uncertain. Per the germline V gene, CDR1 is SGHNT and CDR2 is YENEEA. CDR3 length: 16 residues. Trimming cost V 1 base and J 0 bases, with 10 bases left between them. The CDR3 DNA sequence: TGTGCCAGCAGCTTAGGTATGGGGAGCTCTGGAAACACCATATATTTT. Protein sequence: CASSLGMGSSGNTIYF.

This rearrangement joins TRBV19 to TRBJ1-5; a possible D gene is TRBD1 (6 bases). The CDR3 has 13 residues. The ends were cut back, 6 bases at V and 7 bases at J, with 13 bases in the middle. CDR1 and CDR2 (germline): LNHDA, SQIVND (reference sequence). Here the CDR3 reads CASSTGNSQPQHF. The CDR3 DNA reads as TGTGCCAGTAGCACAGGGAATTCCCAGCCCCAGCATTTT.

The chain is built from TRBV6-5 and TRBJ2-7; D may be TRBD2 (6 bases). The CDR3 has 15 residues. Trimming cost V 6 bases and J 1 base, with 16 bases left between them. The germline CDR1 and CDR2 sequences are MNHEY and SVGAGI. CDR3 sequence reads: CASRYTGTLSYEQYF. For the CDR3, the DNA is TGTGCCAGCAGGTATACCGGGACTTTGTCCTACGAGCAGTACTTC.

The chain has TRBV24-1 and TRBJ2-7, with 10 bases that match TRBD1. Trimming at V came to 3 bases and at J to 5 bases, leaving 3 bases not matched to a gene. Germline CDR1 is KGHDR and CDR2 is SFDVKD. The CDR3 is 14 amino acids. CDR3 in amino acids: CATSDRDRGDEQYF. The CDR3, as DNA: TGTGCCACCAGTGATCGGGACAGGGGCGACGAGCAGTACTTC.

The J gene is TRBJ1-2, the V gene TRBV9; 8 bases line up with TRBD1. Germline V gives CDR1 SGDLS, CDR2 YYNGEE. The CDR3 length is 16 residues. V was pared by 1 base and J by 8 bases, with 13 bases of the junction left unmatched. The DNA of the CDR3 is TGTGCCAGCAGCGTATGGTCCCAGCAGGGGGCGGGAGGCTACACCTTC. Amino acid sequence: CASSVWSQQGAGGYTF. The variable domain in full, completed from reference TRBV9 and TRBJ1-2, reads DSGVTQTPKHLITATGQRVTLRCSPRSGDLSVYWYQQSLDQGLQFLIQYYNGEERAKGNILERFSAQQFPDLHSELNLSSLELGDSALYFCASSVWSQQGAGGYTFGSGTRLTVV.

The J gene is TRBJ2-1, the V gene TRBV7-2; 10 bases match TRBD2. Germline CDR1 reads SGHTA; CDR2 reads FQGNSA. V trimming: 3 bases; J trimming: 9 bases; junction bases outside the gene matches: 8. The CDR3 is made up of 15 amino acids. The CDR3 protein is CASSLRLAGTGEQFF. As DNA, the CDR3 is TGTGCCAGCAGCTTGAGACTAGCGGGCACGGGTGAGCAGTTCTTC.

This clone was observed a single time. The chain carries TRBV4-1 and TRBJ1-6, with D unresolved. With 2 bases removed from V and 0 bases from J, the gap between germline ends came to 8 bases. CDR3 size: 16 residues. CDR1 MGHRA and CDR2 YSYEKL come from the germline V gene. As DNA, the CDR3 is TGCGCCAGCAGCCAACGCGCGGGCTCCTATAATTCACCCCTCCACTTT. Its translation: CASSQRAGSYNSPLHF.

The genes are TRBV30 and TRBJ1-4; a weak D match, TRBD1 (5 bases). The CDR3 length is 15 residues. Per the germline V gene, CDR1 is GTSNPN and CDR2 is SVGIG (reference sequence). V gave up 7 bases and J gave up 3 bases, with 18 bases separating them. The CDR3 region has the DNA TGTGCCTCCGCGGGACGGCGGTTATCTAATGAAAAACTGTTTTTT. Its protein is CASAGRRLSNEKLFF.